The rows below give T cell receptor beta chains drawn from one sample of a study of blood T cell repertoires in COVID-19. TCRdb's table, derived via immunoSEQ multiplex PCR, lists solely in-frame clones and lacks some. The sample has fewer than 250,000 clones; around 83% are singletons. What was sequenced was peripheral blood. These receptors came from a man over 45 with active or convalescent COVID-19. Each CDR3 is given with its conserved first and last residue. A D gene is named only where the DNA matches it firmly. For some rows the clone size is stated as once, few or many, or as a class when expanded; others skip it.

j_gene: TRBJ2-1; abundance: -; v_gene: TRBV27; d_gene: -; CDR3aa: CASSFLRGRWFF; CDR3nt: TGTGCCAGCAGTTTCCTCAGGGGAAGGTGGTTCTTC
j_gene: TRBJ1-2; abundance: -; v_gene: TRBV18; d_gene: -; CDR3aa: CASSPQAGRNYGYTF; CDR3nt: TGTGCCAGCTCACCACAAGCAGGGAGGAACTATGGCTACACCTTC
j_gene: TRBJ2-1; abundance: -; v_gene: TRBV19; d_gene: TRBD2; CDR3aa: CASSRNKGLAGGNNEQFF; CDR3nt: TGTGCCAGTAGTAGAAATAAGGGACTAGCGGGAGGTAACAATGAGCAGTTCTTC
j_gene: TRBJ1-1; abundance: -; v_gene: TRBV3-1/TRBV3-2; d_gene: TRBD1; CDR3aa: CASSQGQGRSEAFF; CDR3nt: TGTGCCAGCAGCCAAGGACAGGGTCGCTCTGAAGCTTTCTTT
j_gene: TRBJ2-7; abundance: -; v_gene: TRBV2; d_gene: -; CDR3aa: CASSKRQNSEQYF; CDR3nt: TGTGCCAGCAGTAAAAGACAGAATTCCGAGCAGTACTTC
j_gene: TRBJ2-7; abundance: -; v_gene: TRBV5-1; d_gene: -; CDR3aa: CASSVMADSYEQYF; CDR3nt: TGCGCCAGCAGCGTGATGGCGGACTCCTACGAGCAGTACTTC
j_gene: TRBJ2-7; abundance: -; v_gene: TRBV3-1/TRBV3-2; d_gene: -; CDR3aa: CASSHLARNEQYF; CDR3nt: TGTGCCAGCAGCCATCTAGCGAGGAACGAGCAGTACTTC
j_gene: TRBJ1-1; abundance: many; v_gene: TRBV19; d_gene: TRBD1; CDR3aa: CASTPGTGITEAFF; CDR3nt: TGTGCCAGTACGCCAGGGACAGGGATCACTGAAGCTTTCTTT
j_gene: TRBJ1-3; abundance: -; v_gene: TRBV6-5; d_gene: -; CDR3aa: CASSLRWSSGNTIYF; CDR3nt: TGTGCCAGCAGTTTACGGTGGAGCTCTGGAAACACCATATATTTT
j_gene: TRBJ1-2; abundance: -; v_gene: TRBV18; d_gene: TRBD1; CDR3aa: CASSPSLGGADYGYTF; CDR3nt: TGTGCCAGCTCACCATCTTTAGGGGGCGCGGACTATGGCTACACCTTC
j_gene: TRBJ1-1; abundance: once; v_gene: TRBV1; d_gene: -; CDR3aa: CTSSQDSGTGRNTEAFF; CDR3nt: TGCACCAGCAGCCAAGATAGTGGGACAGGGAGGAACACTGAAGCTTTCTTT
j_gene: TRBJ1-1; abundance: -; v_gene: TRBV4-3; d_gene: -; CDR3aa: CASSQRLQGGTEAFF; CDR3nt: TGCGCCAGCAGCCAGAGGCTACAGGGTGGCACTGAAGCTTTCTTT
j_gene: TRBJ1-1; abundance: -; v_gene: TRBV10-3; d_gene: -; CDR3aa: CAISETGGRRMNTEAFF; CDR3nt: TGTGCCATCAGTGAGACGGGGGGAAGACGGATGAACACTGAAGCTTTCTTT
j_gene: TRBJ2-7; abundance: -; v_gene: TRBV3-1/TRBV3-2; d_gene: -; CDR3aa: CASSQGHSYEQYF; CDR3nt: TGTGCCAGCAGCCAGGGGCACTCCTACGAGCAGTACTTC
j_gene: TRBJ2-7; abundance: once; v_gene: TRBV2; d_gene: TRBD2; CDR3aa: CASGTSAYSEQYF; CDR3nt: TGTGCCAGTGGGACTAGCGCATATAGCGAGCAGTACTTC
j_gene: TRBJ1-3; abundance: -; v_gene: TRBV27; d_gene: -; CDR3aa: CASSFGQGNTIYF; CDR3nt: TGTGCCAGCAGTTTTGGGCAGGGAAACACCATATATTTT
j_gene: TRBJ2-2; abundance: -; v_gene: TRBV5-4; d_gene: TRBD1; CDR3aa: CASSRPGTGSGTGELFF; CDR3nt: TGTGCCAGCAGCCGTCCCGGGACAGGGTCGGGGACCGGGGAGCTGTTTTTT
j_gene: TRBJ2-7; abundance: -; v_gene: TRBV6-5; d_gene: -; CDR3aa: CASSSISYPYEQYF; CDR3nt: TGTGCCAGCAGTTCAATCTCCTACCCTTACGAGCAGTACTTC
j_gene: TRBJ2-1; abundance: -; v_gene: TRBV2; d_gene: -; CDR3aa: CASRRGSDRYNEQFF; CDR3nt: TGTGCCAGCAGAAGAGGGAGCGATAGGTACAATGAGCAGTTCTTC
j_gene: TRBJ1-1; abundance: -; v_gene: TRBV7-8; d_gene: -; CDR3aa: CASSFRGMNTEAFF; CDR3nt: TGTGCCAGCAGCTTTCGAGGCATGAACACTGAAGCTTTCTTT
j_gene: TRBJ2-3; abundance: -; v_gene: TRBV19; d_gene: -; CDR3aa: CASSIASDTQYF; CDR3nt: TGTGCCAGTAGTATAGCGTCAGATACGCAGTATTTT
j_gene: TRBJ2-1; abundance: -; v_gene: TRBV30; d_gene: TRBD2; CDR3aa: CAWTRTLLTSGGALDSLDEQFF; CDR3nt: TGTGCCTGGACCCGTACCCTTTTGACTAGCGGGGGGGCCTTGGATAGCTTGGATGAGCAGTTCTTC
j_gene: TRBJ2-7; abundance: -; v_gene: TRBV3-1/TRBV3-2; d_gene: -; CDR3aa: CASSPAGEREQYF; CDR3nt: TGTGCCAGCAGCCCCGCCGGGGAGCGGGAGCAGTACTTC
j_gene: TRBJ1-5; abundance: once; v_gene: TRBV4-2; d_gene: -; CDR3aa: CASSQGSPPGNQPQHF; CDR3nt: TGTGCCAGCAGCCAAGGGAGCCCCCCCGGGAATCAGCCCCAGCATTTT
j_gene: TRBJ2-2; abundance: -; v_gene: TRBV7-6; d_gene: TRBD1; CDR3aa: CASSLGQGAANTGELFF; CDR3nt: TGTGCCAGCAGCTTAGGACAGGGGGCCGCGAACACCGGGGAGCTGTTTTTT
j_gene: TRBJ2-7; abundance: -; v_gene: TRBV12-2; d_gene: -; CDR3aa: CASRAPGTGVPYEQYF; CDR3nt: TGTGCAAGTCGCGCCCCCGGGACGGGGGTGCCCTACGAGCAGTACTTC
j_gene: TRBJ2-7; abundance: -; v_gene: TRBV18; d_gene: -; CDR3aa: CASSFGQNNEQYF; CDR3nt: TGTGCCAGCTCATTTGGACAGAATAACGAGCAGTACTTC
j_gene: TRBJ1-2; abundance: -; v_gene: TRBV28; d_gene: -; CDR3aa: CASSLFDRFGGYTF; CDR3nt: TGTGCCAGCAGTTTATTTGACAGGTTCGGGGGCTACACCTTC
j_gene: TRBJ2-3; abundance: -; v_gene: TRBV3-1/TRBV3-2; d_gene: -; CDR3aa: CASSQGRSSTDTQYF; CDR3nt: TGTGCCAGCAGCCAAGGGCGGTCTAGCACAGATACGCAGTATTTT
j_gene: TRBJ2-5; abundance: -; v_gene: TRBV7-9; d_gene: -; CDR3aa: CASSRPREGETQYF; CDR3nt: TGTGCCAGCAGCCGGCCCCGAGAGGGAGAGACCCAGTACTTC
j_gene: TRBJ1-1; abundance: -; v_gene: TRBV4-3; d_gene: -; CDR3aa: CASSQVTGSGAFF; CDR3nt: TGCGCCAGCAGCCAAGTGACAGGCTCAGGGGCTTTCTTT
j_gene: TRBJ1-1; abundance: once; v_gene: TRBV6-5; d_gene: TRBD1; CDR3aa: CASRKQGNLREAFF; CDR3nt: TGTGCCAGCAGGAAACAGGGGAACCTAAGGGAAGCTTTCTTT
j_gene: TRBJ1-2; abundance: -; v_gene: TRBV5-8; d_gene: -; CDR3aa: CASAEQGGDIGGYTF; CDR3nt: TGTGCCAGCGCGGAACAGGGAGGGGATATAGGTGGCTACACCTTC
j_gene: TRBJ1-3; abundance: -; v_gene: TRBV7-9; d_gene: TRBD1; CDR3aa: CASSRQGGNTIYF; CDR3nt: TGTGCCAGCAGCCGACAGGGGGGAAACACCATATATTTT
j_gene: TRBJ1-2; abundance: -; v_gene: TRBV6-5; d_gene: -; CDR3aa: CASSSPGDGYTF; CDR3nt: TGTGCCAGCAGTTCCCCGGGGGATGGCTACACCTTC
j_gene: TRBJ2-1; abundance: -; v_gene: TRBV5-1; d_gene: TRBD2; CDR3aa: CASSLGGAGVTYNEQFF; CDR3nt: TGCGCCAGCAGCTTGGGGGGAGCGGGGGTGACCTACAATGAGCAGTTCTTC
j_gene: TRBJ1-2; abundance: -; v_gene: TRBV30; d_gene: TRBD1; CDR3aa: CAWSVSDRGQYGYTF; CDR3nt: TGTGCCTGGAGTGTATCAGACAGGGGACAGTATGGCTACACCTTC
j_gene: TRBJ1-4; abundance: -; v_gene: TRBV19; d_gene: -; CDR3aa: CASSIQGVVSEKLFF; CDR3nt: TGTGCCAGTAGTATACAGGGTGTGGTTAGTGAAAAACTGTTTTTT
j_gene: TRBJ2-1; abundance: few; v_gene: TRBV29-1; d_gene: -; CDR3aa: CSVGRGLYEQFF; CDR3nt: TGCAGCGTTGGAAGGGGACTGTATGAGCAGTTCTTC
j_gene: TRBJ2-3; abundance: once; v_gene: TRBV7-2; d_gene: -; CDR3aa: CASSEGGGHSTQYF; CDR3nt: TGTGCCAGCAGCGAGGGGGGGGGCCACTCCACGCAGTATTTT
j_gene: TRBJ1-2; abundance: -; v_gene: TRBV2; d_gene: -; CDR3aa: CASGGGGANYGYTF; CDR3nt: TGTGCCAGCGGTGGAGGAGGGGCTAACTATGGCTACACCTTC
j_gene: TRBJ1-4; abundance: once; v_gene: TRBV28; d_gene: TRBD1; CDR3aa: CASRPTGSQEKLFF; CDR3nt: TGTGCCAGCAGACCGACAGGGTCACAGGAAAAACTGTTTTTT
j_gene: TRBJ1-3; abundance: few; v_gene: TRBV5-6; d_gene: TRBD1; CDR3aa: CASSFGGQGNTIYF; CDR3nt: TGTGCCAGCAGCTTCGGGGGACAGGGAAACACCATATATTTT
j_gene: TRBJ1-5; abundance: -; v_gene: TRBV19; d_gene: -; CDR3aa: CASSIDLSDQPQHF; CDR3nt: TGTGCCAGTAGTATAGATCTAAGTGATCAGCCCCAGCATTTT
j_gene: TRBJ2-4; abundance: -; v_gene: TRBV28; d_gene: -; CDR3aa: CASSSQVKNIQYF; CDR3nt: TGTGCCAGCAGTTCTCAGGTCAAAAACATTCAGTACTTC
j_gene: TRBJ1-2; abundance: -; v_gene: TRBV18; d_gene: TRBD1; CDR3aa: CASSPGQGGGYTF; CDR3nt: TGTGCCAGCTCACCGGGACAGGGTGGTGGCTACACCTTC
j_gene: TRBJ1-4; abundance: -; v_gene: TRBV5-1; d_gene: -; CDR3aa: CASSSGQGLFF; CDR3nt: TGCGCCAGCAGCTCGGGACAAGGACTCTTTTTT